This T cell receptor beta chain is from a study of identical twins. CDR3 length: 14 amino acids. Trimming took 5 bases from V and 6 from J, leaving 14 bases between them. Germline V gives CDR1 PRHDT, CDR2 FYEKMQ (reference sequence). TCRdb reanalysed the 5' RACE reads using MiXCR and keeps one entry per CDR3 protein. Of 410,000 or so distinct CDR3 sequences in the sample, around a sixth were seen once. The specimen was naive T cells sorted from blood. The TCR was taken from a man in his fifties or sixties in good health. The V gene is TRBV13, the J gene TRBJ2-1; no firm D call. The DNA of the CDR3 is TGTGCCAGCAGCGATCTGGCACACCGCAATGAGCAGTTCTTC. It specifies CASSDLAHRNEQFF.